Ten or more counts support the clone carrying this T cell receptor beta chain. Its antigen is still unknown. The data derive from a study of human T cells and chemical hapten exposure. Study outcomes and limitations: Expanded TCRs were compared with controls, and the expanded TCRs formed significantly more large CDR3 similarity clusters.

V was pared by 0 bases and J by 6 bases, with 8 bases between. The CDR3 is made up of 13 amino acids. Looked up from germline, CDR1 is GTSNPN and CDR2 is SVGIG (reference sequence). Authors' analysis steps: With a range of about 23,224 to 700,000, the median per sample was around 96,000 TCRs. TCRdb passed the RACE reads through MiXCR, listing each CDR3 protein once. These V and J calls rely on TCRdb rather than the paper's analysis. The sample contains about 49,000 distinct CDR3 sequences, 9.3% of which appear only once. As to time point: patch test 1, 2 weeks after DPC sensitization. Treatment described: therapeutic diphenylcyclopropenone sensitization with weekly scalp DPC. At every patch-test visit, blood was drawn before the patch test was applied. Unseparated into fractions, whole blood served as the source from which total RNA was extracted.

The sample here was whole blood, taken in connection with sensitization to the hapten diphenylcyclopropenone (DPC). This TCR derives from a woman in her forties or fifties with alopecia areata. Some clones in this sample may be carry-over from other donors' samples. The J gene is TRBJ2-2, the V gene TRBV30; D not certain. The CDR3 here is CAWSVTRPGELFF. CDR3 DNA sequence: TGTGCCTGGAGTGTAACACGGCCCGGGGAGCTGTTTTTT.